This entry concerns a single T cell receptor beta chain. Profiled with immunoSEQ multiplex PCR; TCRdb holds only in-frame clones, not every one. The table includes approximately 330,000 clones, roughly 90% detected once. This CDR3 region has 16 residues. V was cut by 6 bases and J by 4 bases, with 21 bases left in between. CDR1 KGHSH and CDR2 LQKENI come from the germline V gene. This record comes from a study of blood T cell repertoires in COVID-19. About the study: The samples span acute and convalescent COVID-19 from the United States, Italy and Spain.

The rearrangement links TRBV18 to TRBJ1-2, with D maybe TRBD1 (6 bases). The TCR comes from a man younger than 45 with COVID-19, enrolled during active disease. The material sequenced was peripheral blood. DNA for the CDR3: TGTGCCAGCTCCCCCCGACAGGAGGCGACTGGCTATGGCTACACCTTC. This translates into CASSPRQEATGYGYTF. Together with reference TRBV18 and TRBJ1-2, the CDR3 gives the full variable domain: NAGVMQNPRHLVRRRGQEARLRCSPMKGHSHVYWYRQLPEEGLKFMVYLQKENIIDESGMPKERFSAEFPKEGPSILRIQQVVRGDSAAYFCASSPRQEATGYGYTFGSGTRLTVV.